This TCR beta chain was recorded in a study of control samples from healthy donors and cancer patients. Using immunoSEQ multiplex PCR, the repertoire was profiled, and TCRdb retains in-frame clones only, with some absent. The repertoire holds 60,000 to 75,000 clones, with approximately 89% as singletons. The CDR3 contains 15 residues. The germline V gene has CDR1 KGHSH and CDR2 LQKENI. Trimming left V 1 base short and J 7 bases short, with 11 bases between. Sequences were obtained from PBMCs. The receptor comes from a man aged 60 to 69 with colorectal cancer. V gene TRBV18 combines with J gene TRBJ1-6; D is uncertain. CDR3 coding DNA: TGTGCCAGCTCACCACGGGAACAGAGGAATTCACCCCTCCACTTT. It codes for CASSPREQRNSPLHF.